This TCR beta chain was recovered during a study of blood T cell repertoires in COVID-19. The assay was immunoSEQ multiplex PCR, and TCRdb's table has in-frame clones only and misses some. The data contain over 90,000 clones, 90% of them singletons. The CDR3 length is 15 residues. Looked up from germline, CDR1 is LNHNV and CDR2 is YYDKDF (reference sequence). Trimming took off 0 bases at V and 5 bases at J, with 10 bases between the two ends. Specimen: peripheral blood. The chain couples TRBV15 to TRBJ2-2; a weak D match, TRBD1 (5 bases). This sequence was found in a man over 45 with acute or convalescent COVID-19. Written as DNA, the CDR3 is TGTGCCACCAGCAGAGATCGAAAGGGGACCGGGGAGCTGTTTTTT. Amino acids: CATSRDRKGTGELFF.